This record concerns one T cell receptor (beta chain) sequence. Measured with immunoSEQ multiplex PCR; TCRdb has only the in-frame clones, and not every one. The table lists tens of thousands of clones, almost 80% of them singletons. The data were obtained in a study of PD-1 blockade in mismatch repair-deficient tumors. The TCR-sequenced patients were a few responders to pembrolizumab. The TCR sequence derives from an adult with mismatch repair-deficient cancer. The starting material was peripheral blood, obtained 2 weeks after starting pembrolizumab.

CDR3 coding DNA: TGTGCCAGCAGTTTGCTAAGGGGAGGCAATCAGCCCCAGCATTTT. Protein: CASSLLRGGNQPQHF. This chain connects TRBV28 to TRBJ1-5; D possibly corresponds to TRBD1 (5 bases). Germline assignment: CDR1 MDHEN and CDR2 SYDVKM. This CDR3 has 15 residues. V was cut by 3 bases and J by 2 bases, with 11 bases left in between.